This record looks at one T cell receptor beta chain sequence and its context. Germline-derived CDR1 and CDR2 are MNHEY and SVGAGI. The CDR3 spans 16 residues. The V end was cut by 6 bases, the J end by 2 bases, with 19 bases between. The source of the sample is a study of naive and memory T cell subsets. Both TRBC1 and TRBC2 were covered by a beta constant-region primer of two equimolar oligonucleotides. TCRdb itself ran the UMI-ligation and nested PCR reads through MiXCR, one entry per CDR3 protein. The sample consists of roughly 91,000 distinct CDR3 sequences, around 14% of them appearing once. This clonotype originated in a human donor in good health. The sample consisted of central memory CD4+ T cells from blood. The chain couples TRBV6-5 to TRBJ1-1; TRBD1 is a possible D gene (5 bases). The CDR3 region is CASSPFIGGGNTEAFF. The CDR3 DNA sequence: TGTGCCAGCAGCCCCTTCATAGGTGGGGGAAACACTGAAGCTTTCTTT.